This passage covers 3 T cell receptor beta chains from one sample sequenced in a study of T cells in Graves' hyperthyroidism and ophthalmopathy. Amplified TCR beta CDR3 regions came from RNA transcripts. In the first-round RT-PCR of the TCR CDR3, the HTBI primer set was used. Using its own MiXCR run on the multiplex PCR reads, TCRdb lists one record per CDR3 protein. The table shows 300,000 to 450,000 distinct CDR3 sequences, with 11% to 15% occurring only once. Sequencing was carried out using blood. Receptors were obtained from an older woman with Graves' hyperthyroidism.

The rearrangement links TRBV4-1 to TRBJ1-2, with D possibly TRBD1 on 5 matching bases. Germline CDR1 MGHRA, CDR2 YSYEKL. Trimming shortened V by 4 bases and J by 7 bases, and 16 bases separated the two germline ends. The CDR3 covers 14 residues. CDR3 sequence (DNA): TGCGCCAGCAGCCTTGTGGGGGGATGGCGTGGCTACACCTTC. As protein: CASSLVGGWRGYTF.

Details on this clonotype: The junction and the germline gene differ at one end; a read error may be behind it. The chain employs TRBV11-2 and TRBJ2-7; perhaps TRBD2 as D (6 bases). The CDR3 covers 15 residues. Germline V gene data show CDR1 as SGHAT and CDR2 as FQNNGV. CDR3 nucleotide sequence: TGTGCCAGCAGCTTAGTCGGTCAGGGAGGCTACGAGCGGTACTTC. Encoded protein: CASSLVGQGGYERYF.

The chain joins TRBV11-2 to TRBJ2-3, with 11 bases matching TRBD2. CDR1 SGHAT and CDR2 FQNNGV come from the germline V gene. Trimming at V came to 3 bases and at J to 0 bases, leaving 5 bases not matched to a gene. The CDR3 contains 17 residues. CDR3: CASSLWGLAASTDTQYF. CDR3 in DNA: TGTGCCAGCAGCTTGTGGGGACTAGCGGCCAGCACAGATACGCAGTATTTT. The entire variable domain, with the rest obtained from reference TRBV11-2 and TRBJ2-3, is as follows: EAGVAQSPRYKIIEKRQSVAFWCNPISGHATLYWYQQILGQGPKLLIQFQNNGVVDDSQLPKDRFSAERLKGVDSTLKIQPAKLEDSAVYLCASSLWGLAASTDTQYFGPGTRLTVL.